Listed here are 17 T cell receptor beta chains from one sample, sequenced in a study of blood T cells in healthy people across ages. Using a J-beta primer mix together with a sample-barcoded 5' primer, a second PCR was run for about 6 to 12 cycles. Each CDR3 protein is one row after TCRdb ran MiXCR on the 5' RACE reads. In the table there are about 1.6 million distinct CDR3 sequences, almost 35% of which are singletons. Source material: blood. These receptors were taken from a woman under 40 in good health.

This chain joins TRBV4-2 and TRBJ2-7, with 11 nucleotides matching TRBD2. CDR3 length: 16 amino acids. Germline V gives CDR1 LGHNA, CDR2 YNFKEQ. J was trimmed by 3 bases and V by 4 bases; bases with no gene match: 8. CDR3 protein: CASSPEGLAGNYEQYF. CDR3 coding DNA: TGTGCCAGCAGCCCAGAAGGACTAGCGGGTAACTACGAGCAGTACTTC.

The chain combines TRBV7-7 with TRBJ2-5, with D perhaps given as TRBD1 or TRBD2 (6 bases each). Trimming removed 10 bases from V and 3 bases from J, with 15 bases in between. Looked up from germline, CDR1 is SSHAT and CDR2 is FNYEAQ (reference sequence). CDR3 length equals 13 residues. The CDR3: CATRGGREETQYF. The CDR3 nucleotides are TGTGCCACCCGAGGGGGGCGAGAAGAGACCCAGTACTTC.

This clonotype was seen only a few times. The chain recombines TRBV10-3 with TRBJ2-5; possibly TRBD2 for D (5 bases). The end of the DNA aligns better with TRBJ2-7, so the J call may be wrong. This CDR3 is built from 17 residues. Per the germline V gene, CDR1 is ENHRY and CDR2 is SYGVKD. The CDR3 coding sequence is TGTGCCATCAGTGAGTCAATGGACTGGGCCACGATCTACGAGCAGTACTTC. This gives the protein CAISESMDWATIYEQYF.

The chain combines TRBV15 with TRBJ2-3; D possibly corresponds to TRBD2 (6 bases). CDR1 LNHNV and CDR2 YYDKDF come from the germline V gene (reference sequence). This CDR3 is built from 16 residues. V was shortened by 3 bases and J by 2 bases, with 15 bases between the two germline ends. The CDR3 nucleotides are TGTGCCACCAGCAGTCGTCTAGCGAGGACCACAGATACGCAGTATTTT. Protein sequence: CATSSRLARTTDTQYF.

This chain connects TRBV5-1 to TRBJ2-1; 7 nucleotides align to TRBD2. The junction had 10 bases not matched to a gene; V was cut back by 4 bases and J by 6 bases. The germline V gene has CDR1 SGHRS and CDR2 YFSETQ. The CDR3 sequence is 15 residues long. The chain's CDR3 is CASSPGTNSLNEQFF. The CDR3 DNA is TGCGCCAGCAGCCCCGGGACTAACTCTCTCAATGAGCAGTTCTTC.

This clonotype was detected only a few times. Germline is not matched at one junction end, which may reflect a read error. The chain uses TRBV2 and TRBJ2-1, with no clear D. Germline CDR1 SNHLY, CDR2 FYNNEI. This CDR3 is 13 amino acids long. The CDR3 is CASSLRLYSEQFF. CDR3 nucleotide sequence: TGTGCCAGCAGTCTCCGGCTTTACAGTGAGCAGTTCTTC.

This chain connects TRBV27 to TRBJ2-6; TRBD1 matches at 10 bases. There are 18 residues in the CDR3. V lost 5 bases and J lost 1; bases outside the gene matches: 8. Germline values: CDR1 MNHEY, CDR2 SMNVEV (reference sequence). CDR3 residues: CASSPAPGQGSGANVLTF. DNA for the CDR3: TGTGCCAGCAGTCCTGCACCGGGACAGGGGTCTGGGGCCAACGTCCTGACTTTC.

The V call is TRBV3-1, the J call TRBJ2-7; D ambiguous. CDR3 length: 13 residues. Germline CDR1 LGHDT, CDR2 YNNKEL (reference sequence). With 4 bases removed from V and 3 bases from J, the gap between germline ends came to 10 bases. The CDR3 reads CASSRSGNYEQYF. Here the CDR3 DNA reads TGTGCCAGCAGCCGGTCAGGAAACTACGAGCAGTACTTC.

The sample holds a few counts of this clonotype. The genes are TRBV7-2 and TRBJ1-1, with unresolved D. Germline assignment: CDR1 SGHTA and CDR2 FQGNSA. This CDR3 region has 13 residues. Trimming cost V 2 bases and J 3 bases, with 7 bases left between them. CDR3 region: CASSLRKYTEAFF. CDR3 coding DNA: TGTGCCAGCAGCTTAAGAAAGTACACTGAAGCTTTCTTT.

This clonotype has only a few counts. The chain uses TRBV5-1 and TRBJ2-5, with TRBD1 as a possible D gene (5 bases). The germline gives CDR1 SGHRS, CDR2 YFSETQ. The CDR3 extends over 15 amino acids. Trimming removed 4 bases from V and 3 bases from J, with 16 bases in between. CDR3 coding DNA: TGCGCCAGCAGCAGCTTAGCAGGGCTTAAAGAGACCCAGTACTTC. Translated: CASSSLAGLKETQYF.

This clonotype was seen a few times. The rearrangement joins TRBV9 to TRBJ2-1; the D is unclear. This CDR3 is 13 amino acids long. CDR1 is SGDLS, CDR2 YYNGEE, per germline. V shed 4 bases and J shed 5 bases, with 10 bases lying between them. The CDR3: CASSLGSHNEQFF. In nucleotides, the CDR3 is TGTGCCAGCAGCTTGGGTAGCCACAATGAGCAGTTCTTC.

The rearrangement uses TRBV4-2 and TRBJ2-1; weak D call: TRBD1 (6 bases). The CDR3 is made up of 16 amino acids. Trimming took off 4 bases at V and 6 bases at J, with 19 bases between the two ends. Germline values: CDR1 LGHNA, CDR2 YNFKEQ. CDR3: CASSLHNGGTGNEQFF. Here the CDR3 DNA reads TGTGCCAGCAGCCTCCATAATGGGGGCACAGGCAATGAGCAGTTCTTC.

This chain uses TRBV6-1 with TRBJ1-5; 7 positions match TRBD1. With V trimmed by 3 bases and J by 1 base, 3 bases remained unmatched. Germline lookup yields CDR1 MNHNS and CDR2 SASEGT. The CDR3 length is 15 residues. The CDR3 loop reads CASSEGQKSNQPQHF. CDR3 DNA: TGTGCCAGCAGTGAGGGACAGAAAAGCAATCAGCCCCAGCATTTT.

This clonotype has ten or more counts. This chain connects TRBV4-2 to TRBJ2-7; D remains ambiguous. The V gene's germline CDR1 is LGHNA and CDR2 YNFKEQ. Trimming cost V 1 base and J 6 bases, with 7 bases left between them. This CDR3 is 12 amino acids long. DNA for the CDR3: TGTGCCAGCAGCCAAGCACCGGGCGAGCAGTACTTC. It yields the protein CASSQAPGEQYF.

This clonotype was detected only a few times. The chain employs TRBV14 and TRBJ2-1, with 10 bases aligning to TRBD1. The CDR3 is 16 residues long. Trimming at V came to 4 bases and at J to 2 bases, leaving 5 bases not matched to a gene. Per the germline V gene, CDR1 is SGHDN and CDR2 is FVKESK. CDR3: CASSPNDRGPYNEQFF. CDR3 coding DNA: TGTGCCAGCAGCCCGAACGACAGGGGGCCCTACAATGAGCAGTTCTTC. The full variable domain, in which reference TRBV14 and TRBJ2-1 provide the parts outside the CDR3, is EAGVTQFPSHSVIEKGQTVTLRCDPISGHDNLYWYRRVMGKEIKFLLHFVKESKQDESGMPNNRFLAERTGGTYSTLKVQPAELEDSGVYFCASSPNDRGPYNEQFFGPGTRLTVL.

This chain links TRBV5-5 with TRBJ1-2, with D possibly TRBD1 on 6 matching bases. The germline gives CDR1 SGHKS, CDR2 YYEKEE (reference sequence). The CDR3 is made up of 14 amino acids. V lost 1 base and J lost 8, with 15 bases in between. CDR3 region: CASSLSRQVYGYTF. The CDR3 DNA reads as TGTGCCAGCAGCTTGTCCCGACAGGTGTACGGCTACACCTTC.

The sample holds a few counts of this clonotype. The chain recombines TRBV4-1 with TRBJ1-1, with 8 nucleotides matching TRBD1. The V gene's germline CDR1 is MGHRA and CDR2 YSYEKL. The length of the CDR3 is 14 residues. J gave up 5 bases and V 8 bases, and 10 bases lay outside the gene matches. This CDR3 reads CASSNRGKGTEAFF. CDR3 nucleotides: TGCGCCAGCTCAAACAGGGGGAAGGGAACTGAAGCTTTCTTT.